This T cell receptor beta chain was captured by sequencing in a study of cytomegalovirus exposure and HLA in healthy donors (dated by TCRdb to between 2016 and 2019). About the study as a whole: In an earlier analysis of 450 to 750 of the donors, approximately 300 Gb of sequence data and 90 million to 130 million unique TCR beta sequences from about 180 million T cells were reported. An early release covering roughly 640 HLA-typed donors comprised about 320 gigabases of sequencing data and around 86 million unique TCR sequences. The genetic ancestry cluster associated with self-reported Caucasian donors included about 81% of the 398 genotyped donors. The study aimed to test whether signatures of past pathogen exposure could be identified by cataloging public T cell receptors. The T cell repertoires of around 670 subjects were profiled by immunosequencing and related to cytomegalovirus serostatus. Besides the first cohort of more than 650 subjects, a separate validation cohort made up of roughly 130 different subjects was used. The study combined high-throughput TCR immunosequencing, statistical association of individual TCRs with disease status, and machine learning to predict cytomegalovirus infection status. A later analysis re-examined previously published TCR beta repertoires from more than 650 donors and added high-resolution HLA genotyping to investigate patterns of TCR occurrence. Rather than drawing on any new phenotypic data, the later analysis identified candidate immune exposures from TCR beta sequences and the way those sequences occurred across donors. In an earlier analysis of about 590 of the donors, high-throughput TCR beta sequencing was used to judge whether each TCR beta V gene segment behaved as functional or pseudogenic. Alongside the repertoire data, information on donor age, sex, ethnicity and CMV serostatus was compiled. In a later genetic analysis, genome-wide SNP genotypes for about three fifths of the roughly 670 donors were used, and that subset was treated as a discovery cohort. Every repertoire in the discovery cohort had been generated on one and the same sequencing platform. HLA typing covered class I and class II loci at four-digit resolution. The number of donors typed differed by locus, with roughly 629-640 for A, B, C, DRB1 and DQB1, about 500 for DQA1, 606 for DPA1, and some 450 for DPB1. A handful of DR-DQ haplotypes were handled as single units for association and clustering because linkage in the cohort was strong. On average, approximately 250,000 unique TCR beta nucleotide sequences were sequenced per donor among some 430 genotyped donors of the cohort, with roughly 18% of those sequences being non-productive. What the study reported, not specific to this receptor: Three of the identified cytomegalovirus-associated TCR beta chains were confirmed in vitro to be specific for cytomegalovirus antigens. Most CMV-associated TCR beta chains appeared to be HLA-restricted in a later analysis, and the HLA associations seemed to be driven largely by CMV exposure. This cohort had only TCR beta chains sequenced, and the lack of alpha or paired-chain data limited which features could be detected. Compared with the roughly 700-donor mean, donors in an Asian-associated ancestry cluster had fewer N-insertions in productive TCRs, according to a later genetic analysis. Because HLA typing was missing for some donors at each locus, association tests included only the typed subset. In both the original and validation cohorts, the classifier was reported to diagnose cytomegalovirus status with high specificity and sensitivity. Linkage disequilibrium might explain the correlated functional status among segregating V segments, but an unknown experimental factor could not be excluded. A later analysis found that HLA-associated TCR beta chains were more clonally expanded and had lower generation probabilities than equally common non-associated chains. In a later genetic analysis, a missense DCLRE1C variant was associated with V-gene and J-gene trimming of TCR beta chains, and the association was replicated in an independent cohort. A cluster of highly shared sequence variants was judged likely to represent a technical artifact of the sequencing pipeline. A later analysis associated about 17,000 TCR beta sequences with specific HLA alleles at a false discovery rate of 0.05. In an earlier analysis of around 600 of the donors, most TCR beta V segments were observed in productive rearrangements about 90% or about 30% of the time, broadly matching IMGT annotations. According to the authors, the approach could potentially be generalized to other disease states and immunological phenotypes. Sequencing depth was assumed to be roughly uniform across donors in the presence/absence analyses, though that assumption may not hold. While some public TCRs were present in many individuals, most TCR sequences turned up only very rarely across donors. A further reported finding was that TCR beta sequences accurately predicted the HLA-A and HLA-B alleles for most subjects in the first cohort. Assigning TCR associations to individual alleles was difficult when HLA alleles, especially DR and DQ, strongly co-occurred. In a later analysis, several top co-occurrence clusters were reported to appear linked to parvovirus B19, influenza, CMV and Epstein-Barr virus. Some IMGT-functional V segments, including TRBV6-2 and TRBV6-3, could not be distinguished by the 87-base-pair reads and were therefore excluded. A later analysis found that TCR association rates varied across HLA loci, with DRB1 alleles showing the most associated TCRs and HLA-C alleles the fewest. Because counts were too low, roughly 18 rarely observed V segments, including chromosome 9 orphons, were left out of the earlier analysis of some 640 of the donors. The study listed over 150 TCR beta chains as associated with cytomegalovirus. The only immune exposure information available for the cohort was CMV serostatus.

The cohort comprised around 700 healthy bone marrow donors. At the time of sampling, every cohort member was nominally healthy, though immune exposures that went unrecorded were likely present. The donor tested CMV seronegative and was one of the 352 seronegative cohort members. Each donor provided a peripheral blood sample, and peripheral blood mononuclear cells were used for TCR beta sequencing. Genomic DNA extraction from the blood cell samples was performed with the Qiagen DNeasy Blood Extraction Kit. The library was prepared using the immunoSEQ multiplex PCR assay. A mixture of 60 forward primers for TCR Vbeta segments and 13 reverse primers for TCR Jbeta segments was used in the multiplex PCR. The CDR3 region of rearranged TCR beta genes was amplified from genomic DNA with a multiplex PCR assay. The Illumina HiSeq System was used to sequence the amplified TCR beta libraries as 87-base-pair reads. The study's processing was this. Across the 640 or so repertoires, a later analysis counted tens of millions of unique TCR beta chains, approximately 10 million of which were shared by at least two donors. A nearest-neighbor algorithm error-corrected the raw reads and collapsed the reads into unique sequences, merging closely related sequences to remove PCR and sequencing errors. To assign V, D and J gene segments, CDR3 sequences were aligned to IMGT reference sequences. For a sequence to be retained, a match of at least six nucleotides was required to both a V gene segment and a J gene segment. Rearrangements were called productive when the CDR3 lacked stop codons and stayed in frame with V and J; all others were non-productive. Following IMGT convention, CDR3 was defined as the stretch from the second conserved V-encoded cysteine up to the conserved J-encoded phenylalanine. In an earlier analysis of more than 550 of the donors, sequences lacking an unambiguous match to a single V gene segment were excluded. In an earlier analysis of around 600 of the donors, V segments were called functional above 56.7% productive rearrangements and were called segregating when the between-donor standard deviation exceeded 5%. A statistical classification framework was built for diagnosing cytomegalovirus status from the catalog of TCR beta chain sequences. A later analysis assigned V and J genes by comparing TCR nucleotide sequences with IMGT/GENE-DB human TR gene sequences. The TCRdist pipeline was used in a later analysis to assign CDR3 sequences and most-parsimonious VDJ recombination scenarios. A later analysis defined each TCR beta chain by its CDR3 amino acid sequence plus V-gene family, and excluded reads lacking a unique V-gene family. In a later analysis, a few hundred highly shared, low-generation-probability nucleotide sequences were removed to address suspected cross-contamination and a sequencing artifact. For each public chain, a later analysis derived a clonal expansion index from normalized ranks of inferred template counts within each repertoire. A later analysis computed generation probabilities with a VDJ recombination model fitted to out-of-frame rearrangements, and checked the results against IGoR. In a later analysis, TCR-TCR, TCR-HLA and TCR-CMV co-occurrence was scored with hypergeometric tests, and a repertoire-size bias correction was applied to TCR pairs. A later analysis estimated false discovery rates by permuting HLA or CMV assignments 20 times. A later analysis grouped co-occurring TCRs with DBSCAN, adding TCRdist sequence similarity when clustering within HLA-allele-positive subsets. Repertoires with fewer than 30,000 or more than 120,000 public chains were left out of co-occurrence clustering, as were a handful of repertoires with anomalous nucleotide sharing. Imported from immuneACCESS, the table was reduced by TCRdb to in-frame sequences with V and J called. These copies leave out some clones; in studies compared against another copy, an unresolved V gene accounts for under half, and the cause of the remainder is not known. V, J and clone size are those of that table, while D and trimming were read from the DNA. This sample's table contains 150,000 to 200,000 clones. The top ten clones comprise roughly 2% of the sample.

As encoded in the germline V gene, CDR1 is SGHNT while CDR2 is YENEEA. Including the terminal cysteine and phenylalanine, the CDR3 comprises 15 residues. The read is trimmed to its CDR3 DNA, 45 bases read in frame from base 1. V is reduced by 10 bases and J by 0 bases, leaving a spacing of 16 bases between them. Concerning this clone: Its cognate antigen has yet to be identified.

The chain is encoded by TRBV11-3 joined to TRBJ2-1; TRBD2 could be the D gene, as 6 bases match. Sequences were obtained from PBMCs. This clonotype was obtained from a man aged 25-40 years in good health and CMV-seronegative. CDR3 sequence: CATQRAESSYNEQFF. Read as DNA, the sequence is TGTGCCACCCAGCGGGCGGAGAGCTCCTACAATGAGCAGTTCTTC.